This TCR beta chain was observed in a study of OX40 agonist ivuxolimab in advanced cancers. The study in broad terms: Ivuxolimab was an agonistic, fully human IgG2 monoclonal antibody directed against OX40 (CD134), a costimulatory receptor. Intravenous ivuxolimab was administered to patients every 2 weeks at six dose levels: 0.01, 0.1, 0.3, 1.5, 3 and 10 mg/kg. Among the approximately 50 dose-escalation patients, around 19 had hepatocellular carcinoma, 15 or so melanoma, 9 renal cell carcinoma and 9 head and neck cancer. The dose-escalation cohort was roughly 87% male with a mean age of 60 years, ranging from about 20 to 85. Patients were allowed to have had prior anti-PD-1, anti-PD-L1 or anti-CTLA-4 therapy, and more than 30% of the dose-escalation patients had previously received checkpoint inhibitors. Three dose-escalation patients achieved partial responses, one with hepatocellular carcinoma and two with cutaneous melanoma. Peripheral TCRbeta sequencing was intended to test whether TCR sequence diversity was altered and clonal T-cell expansion was caused by ivuxolimab. The paper covers the monotherapy dose-escalation part of the phase I ivuxolimab trial, which included N ≈ 52 patients. Results and caveats for the whole study, not just this receptor: Antigen specificity was not determined for the clonally expanded peripheral T cells. In the 0.1-3.0 mg/kg groups, partial responders had among the lowest normalized peripheral clonal expansion, particularly in CD8+ T cells. After ivuxolimab, more expanded clones were found on average in CD8+ T cells than in CD4+ T cells. Low levels of normalized T-cell clonal expansion were also seen in some patients who did not respond. At doses of 0.1 to 3.0 mg/kg, clonal expansion of both CD4+ and CD8+ blood T cells was observed from baseline to week 6.

Relative to germline, V is missing 10 bases and J is missing 4 bases, with 7 bases of the junction outside any gene match. CDR1 and CDR2 were assigned from the germline V gene as SNHLY and FYNNEI. Inclusive of the bounding cysteine and phenylalanine, the CDR3 is 14 residues long. Solely the CDR3 DNA is kept, with 42 bases framed from the first base. Genomic DNA was extracted from sorted cells for sequencing of the TCRbeta CDR3 region. The immunoSEQ Assay was used to sequence the TCRbeta CDR3 regions. The table was pulled from immuneACCESS by TCRdb, which kept in-frame rearrangements only. Such tables lose some clones; where checked, under half of the loss comes from unresolved V genes, and the rest has no known cause. This sample has about 91,000 clones in its table, and 75% to 90% of those were observed once. Clones ranked in the top ten supply 0.22% of the sample. The trial excluded patients who had a history of autoimmune disease or who were on systemic immunosuppression. Peripheral blood for TCR sequencing was drawn from every dose cohort at baseline, at cycle 4 day 1 and at cycle 7 day 1. The samples were taken from a phase I, first-in-human, multicenter, open-label dose-escalation trial of ivuxolimab. The trial enrolled adults with locally advanced or metastatic head and neck squamous cell, hepatocellular, melanoma or renal cell carcinoma. CD4+ and CD8+ T cells were sorted separately from peripheral blood before TCR sequencing.

Turning to this clone: Its recognized antigen is unknown. Base qualities are not provided; no much larger clone lies one nucleotide away.

This sample comprised CD4+ or CD8+ T cells sorted from blood, obtained in a trial of the OX40 agonist ivuxolimab. The source of this sequence is an adult with an advanced solid tumor such as melanoma, head and neck, liver or kidney cancer. The V and J genes are TRBV2 and TRBJ2-2; 9 bases in the junction line up with TRBD1. The CDR3 region has the sequence CATRQGVGTGELFF. The sequenced DNA is TGTGCCACAAGACAGGGGGTGGGCACCGGGGAGCTGTTTTTT.